Below are 29 T cell receptor beta chains sequenced from a single sample in a study of blood T cell repertoires in COVID-19. Repertoires were generated with immunoSEQ multiplex PCR, while TCRdb's copy carries only in-frame clones and drops some. The sample lists around 400,000 clones; approximately 87% were seen once. The sequenced material came from peripheral blood. The source is a woman aged 60-75 years with COVID-19, enrolled during active disease.

The rearrangement joins TRBV5-1 to TRBJ2-2; D is ambiguous. The germline V gene has CDR1 SGHRS and CDR2 YFSETQ. The CDR3 contains 21 residues. Trimming shortened V by 2 bases and J by 0 bases, and 26 bases separated the two germline ends. The CDR3 region has the DNA TGCGCCAGCAGCTTCTCTAAGGTCGCCAGGAAGGTCTCCGCGAACACCGGGGAGCTGTTTTTT. This gives the protein CASSFSKVARKVSANTGELFF.

The V and J genes are TRBV15 and TRBJ1-3; maybe TRBD1 (6 bases). The CDR3 consists of 15 residues. Trimming shortened V by 3 bases and J by 4 bases, and 13 bases separated the two germline ends. CDR1 is LNHNV and CDR2 is YYDKDF in the germline V gene (reference sequence). The CDR3 protein is CATSRTPGQGNTIYF. The DNA of the CDR3 is TGTGCCACCAGCAGGACTCCGGGACAAGGAAACACCATATATTTT.

The CDR3 DNA reads as TGTGCCAGCAGCTGGCGCCGGGACAGCCTTGAAGCTTTCTTT. It encodes CASSWRRDSLEAFF. The chain couples TRBV5-6 to TRBJ1-1; 7 bases align to TRBD1. Germline loops: CDR1 SGHDT, CDR2 YYEEEE. The V gene end was trimmed by 3 bases and the J gene end by 7 bases; junction bases not matched to a gene: 9. This CDR3 is built from 14 residues.

The rearrangement uses TRBV6-5 and TRBJ2-1; 10 positions match TRBD2. The junction had 9 bases not matched to a gene; V was cut back by 6 bases and J by 7 bases. This CDR3 is 15 amino acids long. The germline CDR1 and CDR2 sequences are MNHEY and SVGAGI. CDR3 bases: TGTGCCAGCAGAGGAGCGGGGGGGCCAGGGAATGAGCAGTTCTTC. It translates to CASRGAGGPGNEQFF.

The chain employs TRBV11-3 and TRBJ2-7; possibly TRBD1 for D (5 bases). The V end was cut by 3 bases, the J end by 4 bases, with 10 bases between. The CDR3 loop spans 13 amino acids. Germline V CDR1 and CDR2: SGHNT, YENEEA. CDR3 sequence reads: CASSFGQGYEQYF. As DNA, the CDR3 is TGTGCCAGCAGCTTCGGGCAGGGTTACGAGCAGTACTTC.

As for this clone: Additional DNA sequences in this sample encode the identical CDR3. The chain is built from TRBV30 and TRBJ1-5; D call uncertain. The CDR3 has 13 amino acids. V was trimmed by 0 bases and J by 4 bases, leaving 7 bases between them. CDR1 is GTSNPN, CDR2 SVGIG, per germline (reference sequence). The CDR3 spells CAWSVRGNQPQHF. As DNA, the CDR3 is TGTGCCTGGAGTGTACGGGGAAATCAGCCCCAGCATTTT.

This rearrangement joins TRBV6-5 to TRBJ1-5; 8 bases match TRBD1. V lost 2 bases, J lost 5 bases, and 5 bases stayed unmatched. The germline gives CDR1 MNHEY, CDR2 SVGAGI. This CDR3 spans 15 amino acids. Written as DNA, the CDR3 is TGTGCCAGCAGTTACAACCGGGACAGGCATCAGCCCCAGCATTTT. It encodes CASSYNRDRHQPQHF.

The gene calls are TRBV23-1 and TRBJ1-1, with D hard to call. TRBV23-1 falls under the ORF class, with uncertain function. This CDR3 is 11 amino acids long. The V gene lost 7 bases and the J gene lost 4 bases, with 7 bases spanning the gap. The CDR3 coding sequence is TGCGCCAGCACCGTCGTCACTGAAGCTTTCTTT. Encoded protein: CASTVVTEAFF.

The rearrangement uses TRBV5-1 and TRBJ2-5; 8 bases align to TRBD2. Germline V gives CDR1 SGHRS, CDR2 YFSETQ. The CDR3 has 16 amino acids. V shed 0 bases, J shed 5 bases, and the junction held 9 bases outside the gene matches. As DNA, the CDR3 is TGCGCCAGCAGCTTGGTTGGTAGCGGGGATTGGGAGACCCAGTACTTC. Its translation: CASSLVGSGDWETQYF.

The chain couples TRBV3-1 (or the pseudogene TRBV3-2) to TRBJ2-5, with a tentative D call TRBD1 (6 bases). The length of the CDR3 is 14 residues. The V end lost 4 bases, the J end lost 3 bases, and 12 bases lay between the germline ends. CDR1 is LGHDT, CDR2 YNNKEL, per germline (reference sequence). CDR3: CASSRLDREETQYF. The CDR3 DNA is TGTGCCAGCAGCCGCTTGGACAGAGAAGAGACCCAGTACTTC.

The V gene is TRBV19, the J gene TRBJ1-1, with D unresolved. The V gene lost 9 bases and the J gene lost 5 bases, with 10 bases spanning the gap. Germline-derived CDR1 and CDR2 are LNHDA and SQIVND (reference sequence). This CDR3 comprises 11 residues. This CDR3 reads CASQTGTEAFF. DNA for the CDR3: TGTGCCAGCCAAACCGGGACTGAAGCTTTCTTT.

CDR3 loop: CASSLKLGATNEKLFF. DNA of the CDR3: TGCGCCAGCAGCTTGAAGCTCGGTGCAACTAATGAAAAACTGTTTTTT. The chain couples TRBV5-1 to TRBJ1-4; D is unresolved. The length of the CDR3 is 16 residues. Trimming cost V 1 base and J 0 bases, with 10 bases left between them. CDR1 and CDR2 from the germline V gene are SGHRS and YFSETQ.

The chain joins TRBV19 to TRBJ2-7; D uncertain. Per germline, CDR1 LNHDA and CDR2 SQIVND (reference sequence). Trimming removed 6 bases from V and 3 bases from J, with 15 bases in between. The CDR3 is made up of 14 amino acids. CDR3 nucleotides: TGTGCCAGTAGCCCCTCCCACACGTACTACGAGCAGTACTTC. It encodes CASSPSHTYYEQYF.

The rearrangement links TRBV9 to TRBJ2-6, with 8 nucleotides matching TRBD1. The germline V gene encodes CDR1 SGDLS and CDR2 YYNGEE. Losses at the gene ends were 1 base for V and 1 base for J; bases not matched to a gene: 13. This CDR3 is built from 20 residues. CDR3 nucleotide sequence: TGTGCCAGCAGCGTAAGGTTCGGCAGGGGGCGATCTTCTGGGGCCAACGTCCTGACTTTC. This gives the protein CASSVRFGRGRSSGANVLTF.

The V gene is TRBV29-1, the J gene TRBJ2-7; D is possibly TRBD1 (5 bases). The ends were cut back, 6 bases at V and 2 bases at J, with 17 bases in the middle. CDR1 and CDR2 (germline): SQVTM, ANQGSEA. The CDR3 contains 14 residues. CDR3 nucleotides: TGCAGCGTGGCCCGGACAAGGAGAGCCTACGAGCAGTACTTC. As protein: CSVARTRRAYEQYF.

The J gene is TRBJ1-4, the V gene TRBV7-2; 7 bases agree with TRBD1. The germline V gene encodes CDR1 SGHTA and CDR2 FQGNSA. The J segment lost 0 bases and the V segment lost 3 bases, leaving 4 bases of the junction unmatched. The CDR3 runs 16 residues. DNA of the CDR3: TGTGCCAGCAGCTTGAGGGGACAGCCAACTAATGAAAAACTGTTTTTT. The encoded protein is CASSLRGQPTNEKLFF.

This chain links TRBV12-3 or TRBV12-4 with TRBJ1-2, with a possible D match to TRBD1 (6 bases). Between the trimmed V and J ends, which lost 6 bases and 5 bases, there was a span of 13 bases. The CDR3 sequence is 13 residues long. The CDR3 is CASSPGQLYGYTF. The DNA for the CDR3 is TGTGCCAGCAGCCCCGGACAGCTGTATGGCTACACCTTC.

The genes are TRBV12-3 or TRBV12-4 and TRBJ1-2; 7 bases agree with TRBD1. The CDR3 contains 12 residues. The ends lost 6 bases at V and 7 bases at J; junction bases unmatched: 5. CDR3 region: CASSSTGLGYTF. The CDR3 region has the DNA TGTGCCAGCAGCTCGACAGGGCTTGGCTACACCTTC.

The chain is built from TRBV7-3 and TRBJ2-6, with 7 bases identical to TRBD1. The germline gives CDR1 SGHTA, CDR2 FQGTGA. Trimming at V came to 1 base and at J to 0 bases, leaving 6 bases not matched to a gene. The CDR3 has 18 amino acids. The chain's CDR3 is CASSLRGPGGSGANVLTF. The CDR3 DNA follows: TGTGCCAGCAGCTTAAGAGGACCAGGGGGCTCTGGGGCCAACGTCCTGACTTTC.

This clone was seen a handful of times. V is TRBV6-2 or TRBV6-3 and J is TRBJ1-2, with TRBD1 identical over 7 bases. Trimming removed 4 bases from V and 6 bases from J; junction bases left unmatched: 11. There are 15 residues in the CDR3. From germline, CDR1 is MNHEY and CDR2 SVGEGT. CDR3 amino acids: CASSSGQVFPNGYTF. The CDR3 DNA reads TGTGCCAGCAGTTCAGGACAGGTCTTCCCGAATGGCTACACCTTC.

The V call is TRBV5-1, the J call TRBJ1-2; tentative D call: TRBD1 (5 bases). Trimming removed 4 bases at V and 4 bases at J, with 8 bases between. The germline V gene encodes CDR1 SGHRS and CDR2 YFSETQ. This CDR3 is built from 12 residues. The CDR3 spells CASSPGGYGYTF. The CDR3 nucleotides are TGCGCCAGCAGCCCCGGGGGCTATGGCTACACCTTC.

This clone was seen a single time. The CDR3 here is CASSPAGVRTEAFF. The DNA of the CDR3 is TGCGCCAGCAGCCCAGCGGGGGTCCGAACTGAAGCTTTCTTT. The chain recombines TRBV4-1 with TRBJ1-1; D is perhaps TRBD1 (5 bases). The V gene lost 4 bases and the J gene lost 5 bases, with 14 bases spanning the gap. Germline V gene sequence: CDR1 MGHRA, CDR2 YSYEKL. This CDR3 has 14 amino acids.

This clone occurred a few times. This chain connects TRBV28 to TRBJ1-5; D gene uncertain. Germline V gene lookup returns CDR1 MDHEN and CDR2 SYDVKM. V was clipped by 7 bases and J by 0 bases, with 16 bases between them. The CDR3 length is 16 residues. The CDR3 spells CASKPRDGRSNQPQHF. The CDR3 bases are TGTGCCAGCAAACCCCGGGATGGACGTAGCAATCAGCCCCAGCATTTT.

The DNA for the CDR3 is TGTGCAACAACGGGGGGGCGCGGGGACGAGCAGTACTTC. It specifies CATTGGRGDEQYF. This chain uses TRBV2 with TRBJ2-7; TRBD2 agrees at 8 bases. There are 13 residues in the CDR3. Germline CDR1 SNHLY, CDR2 FYNNEI.

This CDR3 reads CASSGLAGPTDTQYF. Here the CDR3 DNA reads TGCGCCAGCAGTGGTCTGGCGGGACCCACAGATACGCAGTATTTT. The rearrangement joins TRBV5-1 to TRBJ2-3; TRBD2 might be the D (6 bases). Germline V gene lookup returns CDR1 SGHRS and CDR2 YFSETQ. The V end was cut by 5 bases, the J end by 2 bases, with 15 bases between. The CDR3 has 15 amino acids.

The chain couples TRBV10-1 to TRBJ2-3, with 12 bases matching TRBD1. CDR3 length: 14 amino acids. Germline CDR1 WNHNN, CDR2 SYGVQD (reference sequence). The trim removed 7 bases at V and 5 bases at J, leaving 4 bases unmatched. CDR3 residues: CASMGQGAKDTQYF. The CDR3 bases are TGCGCCAGCATGGGACAGGGGGCGAAAGATACGCAGTATTTT.

The chain recombines TRBV4-2 with TRBJ1-6; D is unclear. Per the germline V gene, CDR1 is LGHNA and CDR2 is YNFKEQ. Trimming left V 0 bases short and J 11 bases short, with 8 bases between. CDR3 size: 13 residues. This CDR3 is CASSQEALPPLHF. CDR3 nucleotide sequence: TGTGCCAGCAGCCAAGAAGCCCTTCCACCCCTCCACTTT.

The J gene is TRBJ2-1, the V gene TRBV7-2; 14 positions agree with TRBD2. The V gene's germline CDR1 is SGHTA and CDR2 FQGNSA. Losses at the gene ends were 5 bases for V and 7 bases for J; bases not matched to a gene: 7. The CDR3 runs to 16 residues. CDR3 loop: CASSHKTSGGANEQFF. The DNA of the CDR3 is TGTGCCAGCAGCCACAAGACTAGCGGGGGGGCAAATGAGCAGTTCTTC.

The rearrangement links TRBV7-6 to TRBJ1-6; the D gene is possibly TRBD1 (6 bases). Trimming pared 5 bases from V and 7 bases from J, leaving 15 bases between. The CDR3 has 15 amino acids. CDR1 is SGHVS, CDR2 FNYEAQ, per germline. The CDR3 region has the DNA TGTGCCAGCAGCCCCGCGTCTGGGACAAATTCACCCCTCCACTTT. Protein: CASSPASGTNSPLHF.